Each of the 26 T cell receptor beta chains below was sequenced from the same sample in a study of blood T cell repertoires in COVID-19. Libraries were prepared by immunoSEQ multiplex PCR; TCRdb keeps only in-frame clonotypes and omits some of them. This sample has 150,000 to 200,000 clones, with 70% to 90% found just once. Sequencing was carried out using peripheral blood. These receptors originate from a man in his 70s with active or convalescent COVID-19.

The chain recombines TRBV29-1 with TRBJ2-7; the D gene is possibly TRBD1 (5 bases). Trimming shortened V by 7 bases and J by 2 bases, and 15 bases separated the two germline ends. The CDR3 has 13 residues. The germline V gene encodes CDR1 SQVTM and CDR2 ANQGSEA. CDR3 in amino acids: CSASLQGAYEQYF. The CDR3 nucleotides are TGCAGCGCCTCCCTGCAGGGCGCCTACGAGCAGTACTTC.

The rearrangement uses TRBV2 and TRBJ1-5, with 7 bases identical to TRBD1. This CDR3 has 14 amino acids. Germline lookup yields CDR1 SNHLY and CDR2 FYNNEI. Losses at the gene ends were 6 bases for V and 6 bases for J; bases not matched to a gene: 8. The CDR3 spells CASRQGGSSQPQHF. Here the CDR3 DNA reads TGTGCCAGCAGGCAGGGGGGATCAAGTCAGCCCCAGCATTTT.

The sample holds a few counts of this clone. This chain joins TRBV19 and TRBJ1-4, with 8 positions matching TRBD1. V shed 6 bases, J shed 12 bases, and the junction held 9 bases outside the gene matches. The CDR3 runs to 13 residues. Looked up from germline, CDR1 is LNHDA and CDR2 is SQIVND (reference sequence). The CDR3 sequence: CASRGTGDRELFF. CDR3 in DNA: TGTGCCAGTAGAGGGACAGGAGATAGGGAACTGTTTTTT.

This rearrangement joins TRBV28 to TRBJ1-2; a weak D match, TRBD1 (5 bases). This CDR3 has 14 residues. The germline CDR1 and CDR2 sequences are MDHEN and SYDVKM. The V end lost 5 bases, the J end lost 2 bases, and 12 bases lay between the germline ends. CDR3 loop: CASSTGRGNYGYTF. The CDR3 nucleotides read TGTGCCAGCAGTACCGGGCGGGGCAACTATGGCTACACCTTC.

The chain uses TRBV27 and TRBJ1-1, with D perhaps TRBD1 (6 bases). The CDR3 contains 15 residues. Germline V gene data show CDR1 as MNHEY and CDR2 as SMNVEV (reference sequence). Trimming took off 1 base at V and 5 bases at J, with 14 bases between the two ends. For the CDR3, the DNA is TGTGCCAGCAGTTTATTCGTAGGGGGGGGAACTGAAGCTTTCTTT. Encoded protein: CASSLFVGGGTEAFF.

This clone has just one count. The chain is built from TRBV7-8 and TRBJ1-6; 8 bases map to TRBD1. CDR3 length equals 13 residues. J was trimmed by 10 bases and V by 5 bases; bases with no gene match: 4. Germline values: CDR1 SGHVS, CDR2 FQNEAQ. CDR3 sequence (DNA): TGTGCCAGCAGCCAGGACAGGGTATCACCCCTCCACTTT. It specifies CASSQDRVSPLHF.

This sequence joins TRBV12-3 or TRBV12-4 and TRBJ1-6, with D hard to call. V was pared by 3 bases and J by 7 bases, with 7 bases between. The CDR3 extends over 13 amino acids. The CDR3 loop reads CASSFLRNSPLHF. CDR3 bases: TGTGCCAGCAGTTTTTTGAGAAATTCACCCCTCCACTTT.

The chain links TRBV18 to TRBJ1-1, with TRBD1 matching 7 bases. This CDR3 spans 15 amino acids. After removal of 5 bases from V and 3 bases from J, the junction contained 9 bases not matched to a gene. Looked up from germline, CDR1 is KGHSH and CDR2 is LQKENI. CDR3 bases: TGTGCCAGCTCATATTCAAGGGGGCGCGACACTGAAGCTTTCTTT. Amino acid sequence: CASSYSRGRDTEAFF.

The chain has TRBV28 and TRBJ1-3; possible D gene TRBD1, 5 bases. The CDR3 totals 15 residues. Trimming cost V 3 bases and J 4 bases, with 13 bases left between them. Germline CDR1 and CDR2: MDHEN and SYDVKM. CDR3 protein: CASSLAGPFGNTIYF. The CDR3 DNA follows: TGTGCCAGCAGTTTGGCAGGGCCCTTCGGAAACACCATATATTTT.

J is TRBJ1-1 and V is TRBV12-3 or TRBV12-4; possible D gene TRBD1, 6 bases. Trimming removed 6 bases from V and 1 base from J, with 9 bases in between. The CDR3 is 13 amino acids. The CDR3 here is CASRETGNTEAFF. CDR3 bases: TGTGCCAGCAGGGAGACAGGGAACACTGAAGCTTTCTTT.

Of note for this clone: One end of the junction fails to match germline, which may point to a read error. The V gene is TRBV28, the J gene TRBJ2-7, with TRBD1 matching 10 bases. The CDR3 runs to 11 residues. Looked up from germline, CDR1 is MDHEN and CDR2 is SYDVKM. This CDR3 reads CASSSSGTGVF. The CDR3 bases are TGTGCCAGCAGTTCCTCCGGGACAGGGGTCTTC.

The rearrangement links TRBV5-1 to TRBJ1-2; TRBD1 agrees at 7 bases. This CDR3 is 14 amino acids long. Losses at the gene ends were 0 bases for V and 4 bases for J; bases not matched to a gene: 3. Germline values: CDR1 SGHRS, CDR2 YFSETQ. The CDR3 DNA reads TGCGCCAGCAGCTTGGGGACAGGAGTCTATGGCTACACCTTC. Translating gives CASSLGTGVYGYTF. Using reference TRBV5-1 and TRBJ1-2 for the parts outside the CDR3, the full variable domain is KAGVTQTPRYLIKTRGQQVTLSCSPISGHRSVSWYQQTPGQGLQFLFEYFSETQRNKGNFPGRFSGRQFSNSRSEMNVSTLELGDSALYLCASSLGTGVYGYTFGSGTRLTVV.

The chain is built from TRBV2 and TRBJ2-3, with 11 bases that match TRBD2. The CDR3 extends over 13 amino acids. V gave up 8 bases and J gave up 9 bases; unmatched junction bases: 7. Germline V gives CDR1 SNHLY, CDR2 FYNNEI. CDR3 loop: CASCCWTSGTQYF. The CDR3, as DNA: TGTGCCAGCTGTTGCTGGACTAGCGGGACGCAGTATTTT.

The J gene is TRBJ2-2, the V gene TRBV29-1; 8 nucleotides agree with TRBD1. The junction had 6 bases not matched to a gene; V was cut back by 0 bases and J by 3 bases. The CDR3 is made up of 16 amino acids. Germline V lookup: CDR1 SQVTM, CDR2 ANQGSEA. For the CDR3, the DNA is TGCAGCGTTGAAGATCGAGTGGGACAGGACACCGGGGAGCTGTTTTTT. Residues: CSVEDRVGQDTGELFF.

This chain uses TRBV28 with TRBJ2-3; weak D call: TRBD2 (5 bases). CDR1 and CDR2 (germline): MDHEN, SYDVKM. This CDR3 has 13 residues. V lost 3 bases, J lost 9 bases, and 13 bases lay in between. DNA for the CDR3: TGTGCCAGCAGTTTGTTTGTGGAGGAAACGCAGTATTTT. Encoded protein: CASSLFVEETQYF. The full variable domain, with the rest looked up from reference TRBV28 and TRBJ2-3, is DVKVTQSSRYLVKRTGEKVFLECVQDMDHENMFWYRQDPGLGLRLIYFSYDVKMKEKGDIPEGYSVSREKKERFSLILESASTNQTSMYLCASSLFVEETQYFGPGTRLTVL.

The chain has TRBV2 and TRBJ2-2; D is ambiguous. The CDR3 length is 14 residues. Germline CDR1 SNHLY, CDR2 FYNNEI. Trimming left V 6 bases short and J 7 bases short, with 15 bases between. The CDR3 region has the DNA TGTGCCAGCAGGCGGCTGGTGTACGACGGGGAGCTGTTTTTT. This gives the protein CASRRLVYDGELFF.

The chain employs TRBV7-6 and TRBJ2-1; TRBD2 aligns across 10 bases. This CDR3 is 15 amino acids long. Germline CDR1 is SGHVS and CDR2 is FNYEAQ. V lost 5 bases and J lost 5; bases outside the gene matches: 6. The CDR3 DNA sequence: TGTGCCAGCAGCCCTCTAGCGGGGGCAAACAATGAGCAGTTCTTC. It specifies CASSPLAGANNEQFF.

This chain uses TRBV6-2 or TRBV6-3 with TRBJ2-3; D is uncertain. Per germline, CDR1 MNHEY and CDR2 SVGEGT. The CDR3 covers 14 residues. Trimming pared 5 bases from V and 1 base from J, leaving 10 bases between. Here the CDR3 reads CASSMTEGTDTQYF. The CDR3 bases are TGTGCCAGCAGTATGACCGAGGGCACAGATACGCAGTATTTT.

J is TRBJ2-5 and V is TRBV5-1; weak D call: TRBD2 (6 bases). The V end was cut by 4 bases, the J end by 2 bases, with 12 bases between. The CDR3 runs 14 residues. Germline loops: CDR1 SGHRS, CDR2 YFSETQ. The CDR3 DNA reads TGCGCCAGCAGCCGCGGGGCAGTTCAAGAGACCCAGTACTTC. This translates into CASSRGAVQETQYF.

This chain uses TRBV6-5 with TRBJ2-3, with D unclear. The CDR3 runs to 14 residues. Trimming took 4 bases from V and 1 from J, leaving 9 bases between them. The germline V gene encodes CDR1 MNHEY and CDR2 SVGAGI. CDR3 bases: TGTGCCAGCAGTTGGAGACCCGGCACAGATACGCAGTATTTT. Its translation is CASSWRPGTDTQYF.

This chain links TRBV11-2 with TRBJ1-2; D unresolved. The CDR3 is made up of 13 amino acids. Trimming removed 5 bases from V and 4 bases from J, with 11 bases in between. CDR1 and CDR2 (germline): SGHAT, FQNNGV. The CDR3 DNA follows: TGTGCCAGCAGCCGTGGGCAGGTCTATGGCTACACCTTC. Translating gives CASSRGQVYGYTF.

The V and J genes are TRBV6-4 and TRBJ2-4, with TRBD2 matching 8 bases. CDR3 length: 18 amino acids. Trimming cost V 0 bases and J 7 bases; bases outside gene matches: 14. Germline V lookup: CDR1 MRHNA, CDR2 SNTAGT. CDR3 nucleotide sequence: TGTGCCAGCAGTGACTCCTTTCTTGGGATAGCGGGATGGAACATTCAGTACTTC. This encodes CASSDSFLGIAGWNIQYF.

The rearrangement joins TRBV4-3 to TRBJ1-2; D is unclear. The germline V gene encodes CDR1 LGHNA and CDR2 YSLEER. This CDR3 comprises 15 residues. Trimming took off 0 bases at V and 3 bases at J, with 11 bases between the two ends. The CDR3 region has the DNA TGCGCCAGCAGCCAAGAGTCGGGAAGTGACTATGGCTACACCTTC. This gives the protein CASSQESGSDYGYTF.

V is TRBV28 and J is TRBJ1-2; possible D gene TRBD1, 5 bases. The CDR3 totals 13 residues. V lost 4 bases to trimming and J lost 3 bases, with 9 bases between them. Germline CDR1 reads MDHEN; CDR2 reads SYDVKM. CDR3 sequence reads: CASSSDSDYGYTF. The CDR3 nucleotides are TGTGCCAGCAGTTCCGACAGTGACTATGGCTACACCTTC.

V is TRBV15 and J is TRBJ2-3; 9 bases match TRBD2. CDR3 length: 12 residues. Germline V lookup: CDR1 LNHNV, CDR2 YYDKDF (reference sequence). The trim removed 7 bases at V and 6 bases at J, leaving 2 bases unmatched. For the CDR3, the DNA is TGTGCCACCACCCTAGCGGGGGATACGCAGTATTTT. It translates to CATTLAGDTQYF.

This clone was counted a single time. The genes are TRBV15 and TRBJ2-7, with TRBD1 identical over 7 bases. The CDR3 spans 14 residues. CDR1 is LNHNV and CDR2 is YYDKDF in the germline V gene (reference sequence). V lost 0 bases, J lost 3 bases, and 2 bases stayed unmatched. The CDR3 DNA follows: TGTGCCACCAGCAGAGAGAGACAGGGCTACGAGCAGTACTTC. It is translated as CATSRERQGYEQYF.